The present T cell receptor (beta chain) was sequenced within a study of T cell repertoires in cytomegalovirus infection. Study in general: Public signatures in TCR beta pointed to CMV infection and matching HLA type.

Findings of the study overall: Identification of carriers of CMV plus the relevant HLA was performed using cumulative public TCR beta family frequency. It was HLA-C-restricted CMV-specific TCR beta clonotypes that dominated the response ex vivo.

About this clonotype itself: No antigen is known for it.

The V end was cut by 8 bases, the J end by 6 bases, with 16 bases between. The CDR3 consists of 14 residues. The germline gives CDR1 ENHRY, CDR2 SYGVKD. One entry per CDR3 protein, called by TCRdb with MiXCR from the reads. Here the sample spans hundreds of thousands of distinct CDR3 sequences, over 15% being singletons. The clonotype was recovered from a human donor in good health (CMV status not recorded). Some clones in this sample may be carry-over from other donors' samples. The sequencing input was PBMCs. The chain employs TRBV10-3 and TRBJ1-4; D call uncertain. CDR3 amino acids: CAIRALGRDEKLFF. The CDR3 DNA reads TGTGCCATCCGCGCCCTAGGGAGGGATGAAAAACTGTTTTTT.